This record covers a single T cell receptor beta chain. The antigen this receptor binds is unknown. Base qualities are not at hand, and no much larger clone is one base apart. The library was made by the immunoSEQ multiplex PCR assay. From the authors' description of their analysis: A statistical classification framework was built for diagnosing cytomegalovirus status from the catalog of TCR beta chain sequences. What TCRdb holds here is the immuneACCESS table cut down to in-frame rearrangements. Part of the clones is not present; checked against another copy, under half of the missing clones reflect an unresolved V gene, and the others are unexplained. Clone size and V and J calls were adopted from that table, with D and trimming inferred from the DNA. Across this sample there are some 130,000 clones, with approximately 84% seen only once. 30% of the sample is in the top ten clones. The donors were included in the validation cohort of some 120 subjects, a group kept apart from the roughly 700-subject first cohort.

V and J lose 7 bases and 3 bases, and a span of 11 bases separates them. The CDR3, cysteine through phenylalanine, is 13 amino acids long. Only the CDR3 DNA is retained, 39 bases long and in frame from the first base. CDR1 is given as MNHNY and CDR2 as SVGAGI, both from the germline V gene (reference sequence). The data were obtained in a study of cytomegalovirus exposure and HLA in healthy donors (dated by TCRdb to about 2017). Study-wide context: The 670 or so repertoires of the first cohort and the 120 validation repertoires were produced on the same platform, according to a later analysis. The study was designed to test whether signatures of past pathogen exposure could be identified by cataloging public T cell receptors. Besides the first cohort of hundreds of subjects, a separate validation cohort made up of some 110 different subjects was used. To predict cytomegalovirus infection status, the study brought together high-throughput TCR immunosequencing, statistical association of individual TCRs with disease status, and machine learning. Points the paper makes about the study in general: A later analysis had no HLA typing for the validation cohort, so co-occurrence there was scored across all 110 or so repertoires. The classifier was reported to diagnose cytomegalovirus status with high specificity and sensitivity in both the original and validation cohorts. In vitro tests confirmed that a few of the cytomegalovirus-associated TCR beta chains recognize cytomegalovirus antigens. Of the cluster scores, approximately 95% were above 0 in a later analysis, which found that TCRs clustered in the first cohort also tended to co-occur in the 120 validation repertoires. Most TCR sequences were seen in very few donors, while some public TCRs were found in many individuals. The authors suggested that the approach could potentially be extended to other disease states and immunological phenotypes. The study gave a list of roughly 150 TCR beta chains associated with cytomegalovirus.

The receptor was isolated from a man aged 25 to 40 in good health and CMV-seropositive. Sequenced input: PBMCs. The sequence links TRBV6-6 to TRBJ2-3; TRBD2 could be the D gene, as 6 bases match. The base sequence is TGTGCCAGCACCGCTGCGGGGACAGATACGCAGTATTTT. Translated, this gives CASTAAGTDTQYF.